The sequence of this TCR beta chain was determined in a study of shared clonotypes between healthy human individuals. Sequencing was performed with immunoSEQ multiplex PCR; in TCRdb, only in-frame clones are kept and a portion is missing. The sample has about 680,000 clones; approximately 79% are singletons. Between the trimmed V and J ends, which lost 5 bases and 0 bases, there was a span of 20 bases. The CDR3 is made up of 17 amino acids. From germline, CDR1 is MDHEN and CDR2 SYDVKM. The sequenced sample was memory CD4+ T cells sorted from blood. As for subset: CD45RA-negative fraction. V is TRBV28 and J is TRBJ2-7; tentative D call: TRBD2 (5 bases). This TCR was recovered from a woman aged 25 to 45 in good health. CDR3 sequence reads: CASSTPLWRVSSYEQYF. The CDR3 region has the DNA TGTGCCAGCAGTACCCCCCTTTGGCGGGTGAGCTCCTACGAGCAGTACTTC.